The 12 T cell receptor beta chains reported below all come from one sample, sequenced in a study of blood T cell repertoires in COVID-19. TCRdb's table, derived via immunoSEQ multiplex PCR, lists solely in-frame clones and lacks some. Of 470,000 or so clones in the sample, approximately 83% are singletons; the top ten hold approximately 3.4%. Sequences were obtained from peripheral blood. These receptors were collected from a human donor in a cohort sampled during active COVID-19.

This clone appeared a few times. The chain combines TRBV6-1 with TRBJ1-2, with unresolved D. Germline values: CDR1 MNHNS, CDR2 SASEGT. The CDR3 consists of 12 residues. V was clipped by 3 bases and J by 5 bases, with 7 bases between them. CDR3 in amino acids: CASSDRNYGYTF. The DNA of the CDR3 is TGTGCCAGCAGTGACAGGAATTATGGCTACACCTTC.

The chain joins TRBV3-1 (or the pseudogene TRBV3-2) to TRBJ1-1; tentative D call: TRBD1 (5 bases). The CDR3 consists of 13 residues. Trimming left V 1 base short and J 4 bases short, with 7 bases between. Germline V gene lookup returns CDR1 LGHDT and CDR2 YNNKEL (reference sequence). The CDR3 loop is CASSQVGPTEAFF. The CDR3 coding sequence is TGTGCCAGCAGCCAAGTGGGGCCCACTGAAGCTTTCTTT.

The CDR3: CASSFSGARDTQYF. DNA for the CDR3: TGTGCCAGCAGTTTTTCGGGAGCCAGGGATACGCAGTATTTT. V is TRBV27 and J is TRBJ2-3; a weak D match, TRBD2 (6 bases). This CDR3 is 14 amino acids long. Germline V gene sequence: CDR1 MNHEY, CDR2 SMNVEV (reference sequence). V lost 3 bases and J 6 bases, leaving 13 bases between the germline ends.

This chain joins TRBV5-4 and TRBJ1-4; no clear D. This CDR3 has 14 amino acids. The V gene lost 4 bases and the J gene lost 10 bases, with 17 bases spanning the gap. From germline, CDR1 is SGHNT and CDR2 YYREEE (reference sequence). CDR3 in amino acids: CASSPSEAEGKLFF. The DNA for the CDR3 is TGTGCCAGCAGCCCCTCCGAGGCAGAAGGAAAACTGTTTTTT.

The gene calls are TRBV5-8 and TRBJ1-4, with 11 nucleotides matching TRBD1. This CDR3 has 15 amino acids. Trimming cost V 5 bases and J 6 bases; bases outside gene matches: 6. CDR1 SGHTS and CDR2 YDEGEE come from the germline V gene. The CDR3 reads CASRQPGQGDEKLFF. Written as DNA, the CDR3 is TGTGCCAGCAGACAGCCGGGACAGGGGGATGAAAAACTGTTTTTT.

The chain couples TRBV7-9 to TRBJ2-3, with TRBD1 matching over 8 bases. The CDR3 loop spans 18 amino acids. Germline CDR1 SEHNR, CDR2 FQNEAQ (reference sequence). J was trimmed by 6 bases and V by 4 bases; bases with no gene match: 18. CDR3 loop: CASSSADRGFLGMDTQYF. CDR3 sequence (DNA): TGTGCCAGCAGCTCGGCTGACAGGGGATTTTTGGGTATGGATACGCAGTATTTT.

This clone was recorded once. J is TRBJ2-2 and V is TRBV15, with a possible D match to TRBD2 (7 bases). V shed 0 bases and J shed 6 bases, with 14 bases lying between them. This CDR3 contains 16 residues. Germline V gene sequence: CDR1 LNHNV, CDR2 YYDKDF (reference sequence). The CDR3 bases are TGTGCCACCAGCAGAGACCCCGGAGGGGGGGCCGGGGAGCTGTTTTTT. Amino acid sequence: CATSRDPGGGAGELFF.

This clone was picked up a small number of times. This rearrangement joins TRBV30 to TRBJ1-5; D might be TRBD1 (5 bases). This CDR3 is built from 15 residues. V was pared by 3 bases and J by 11 bases, with 23 bases between. Per the germline V gene, CDR1 is GTSNPN and CDR2 is SVGIG (reference sequence). CDR3 loop: CAWSSKGLAQGAQHF. The CDR3 region has the DNA TGTGCCTGGAGCTCAAAGGGTCTTGCCCAAGGGGCCCAGCATTTT.

As to this clone: This specimen includes other DNA sequences encoding the same CDR3. The gene calls are TRBV7-3 and TRBJ2-3; D ambiguous. This CDR3 is 14 amino acids long. The V and J ends lost 1 base and 1 base respectively, with 6 bases between them. Germline V gene sequence: CDR1 SGHTA, CDR2 FQGTGA. CDR3 loop: CASSLNSRTDTQYF. The CDR3 DNA follows: TGTGCCAGCAGCTTAAACAGCCGCACAGATACGCAGTATTTT.

The chain combines TRBV6-5 with TRBJ2-1; a weak D match, TRBD1 (5 bases). V gave up 6 bases and J gave up 6 bases, with 9 bases separating them. This CDR3 has 12 residues. Germline V gene data show CDR1 as MNHEY and CDR2 as SVGAGI. This CDR3 is CASRTGINEQFF. The CDR3 DNA is TGTGCCAGCAGAACAGGAATCAATGAGCAGTTCTTC.

This sequence joins TRBV19 and TRBJ1-2; the D is unclear. CDR1 and CDR2 from the germline V gene are LNHDA and SQIVND (reference sequence). The CDR3 loop spans 12 amino acids. V lost 7 bases and J 4 bases, leaving 10 bases between the germline ends. The CDR3 sequence: CASTRAAYGYTF. CDR3 coding DNA: TGTGCCAGTACCCGCGCGGCCTATGGCTACACCTTC.

The chain joins TRBV30 to TRBJ1-1; D is possibly TRBD1 (6 bases). The CDR3 extends over 12 amino acids. V was trimmed by 2 bases and J by 10 bases, leaving 14 bases between them. Germline V lookup: CDR1 GTSNPN, CDR2 SVGIG (reference sequence). The CDR3 sequence is CAWSRGGAGAFF. The DNA for the CDR3 is TGTGCCTGGAGTAGGGGGGGCGCGGGAGCTTTCTTT.